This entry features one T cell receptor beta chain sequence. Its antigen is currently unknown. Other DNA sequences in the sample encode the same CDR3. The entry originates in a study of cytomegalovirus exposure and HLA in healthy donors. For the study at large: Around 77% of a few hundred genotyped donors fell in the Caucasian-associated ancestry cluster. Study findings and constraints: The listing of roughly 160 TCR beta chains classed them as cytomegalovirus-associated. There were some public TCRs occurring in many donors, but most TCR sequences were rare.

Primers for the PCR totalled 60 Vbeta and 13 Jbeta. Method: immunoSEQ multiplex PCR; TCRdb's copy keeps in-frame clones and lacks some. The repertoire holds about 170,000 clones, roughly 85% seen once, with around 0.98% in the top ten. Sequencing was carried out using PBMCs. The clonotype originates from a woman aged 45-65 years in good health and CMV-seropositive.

For the CDR3, the DNA is TGTGCCAGCAGCGTCCGGGAGAGCTCCTATAATTCACCCCTCCACTTT. Residues: CASSVRESSYNSPLHF. This chain uses TRBV9 with TRBJ1-6; unclear D gene. Trimming took off 2 bases at V and 0 bases at J, with 9 bases between the two ends. Germline CDR1 and CDR2: SGDLS and YYNGEE. This CDR3 is built from 16 residues. Full variable domain (missing parts from reference TRBV9 and TRBJ1-6): DSGVTQTPKHLITATGQRVTLRCSPRSGDLSVYWYQQSLDQGLQFLIQYYNGEERAKGNILERFSAQQFPDLHSELNLSSLELGDSALYFCASSVRESSYNSPLHFGNGTRLTVT.